The 29 T cell receptor beta chains below come from one sample, sequenced in a study of T-cell reconstitution after alpha-beta-depleted transplantation in children. During its preparation, the TCRbeta library received unique molecular identifiers. A single record per CDR3 protein comes from TCRdb applying MiXCR to the PCR reads. The table has hundreds of thousands of distinct CDR3 sequences, 7.5% to 9.5% seen once. The material was PBMCs, mostly from graft donor cells, obtained 180 days after TCRalphabeta/CD19-depleted stem cell transplant. Receptors were obtained from a male patient younger than 18 who had a stem cell transplant for acute lymphoblastic leukemia, so the T cells may come from the graft donor.

This clonotype was observed many times. The chain links TRBV6-5 to TRBJ2-1, with 15 nucleotides matching TRBD2. The V gene end was trimmed by 6 bases and the J gene end by 5 bases; junction bases not matched to a gene: 5. Germline lookup yields CDR1 MNHEY and CDR2 SVGAGI. The CDR3 runs to 16 residues. The CDR3 DNA is TGTGCCAGCAGGAGGACTAGCGGGGGGGATAACAATGAGCAGTTCTTC. It is translated as CASRRTSGGDNNEQFF.

This clonotype was seen many times. The DNA for the CDR3 is TGTGCCAGCAGCAAACGACCAGGACAAAACTCTGGAAACACCATATATTTT. Its translation is CASSKRPGQNSGNTIYF. The rearrangement uses TRBV7-2 and TRBJ1-3; D may be TRBD1 (5 bases). Trimming left V 5 bases short and J 0 bases short, with 17 bases between. The germline CDR1 and CDR2 sequences are SGHTA and FQGNSA. The CDR3 spans 17 residues.

In its sample, this clonotype was seen many times. The rearrangement uses TRBV15 and TRBJ2-1, with 9 nucleotides matching TRBD1. The CDR3 is made up of 15 amino acids. Germline-derived CDR1 and CDR2 are LNHNV and YYDKDF (reference sequence). Trimming cost V 1 base and J 9 bases; bases outside gene matches: 7. The CDR3 nucleotides are TGTGCCACCAGCAGAGGGGACAGGGACACAATTGAGCAGTTCTTC. This codes for CATSRGDRDTIEQFF.

The chain uses TRBV4-3 and TRBJ2-1; D might be TRBD2 (6 bases). This CDR3 contains 18 residues. Trimming pared 3 bases from V and 3 bases from J, leaving 21 bases between. Germline loops: CDR1 LGHNA, CDR2 YSLEER. CDR3 amino acids: CASSQVRDSQNLYNEQFF. The DNA for the CDR3 is TGCGCCAGCAGCCAGGTTCGGGACTCCCAAAACCTCTACAATGAGCAGTTCTTC.

This clonotype was counted at least ten times. The V gene is TRBV29-1, the J gene TRBJ1-2; D may be TRBD1 (5 bases). The germline V gene has CDR1 SQVTM and CDR2 ANQGSEA. This CDR3 is 13 amino acids long. With 4 bases removed from V and 1 base from J, the gap between germline ends came to 10 bases. CDR3 DNA sequence: TGCAGCGTTGGGGCGGGGGTTAACTATGGCTACACCTTC. Its translation: CSVGAGVNYGYTF.

This clonotype occurred many times. The gene calls are TRBV20-1 and TRBJ2-3; TRBD2 aligns across 13 bases. The germline gives CDR1 DFQATT, CDR2 SNEGSKA (reference sequence). V gave up 0 bases and J gave up 4 bases; unmatched junction bases: 4. This CDR3 spans 16 amino acids. CDR3 bases: TGCAGTGCTAGAGATTTACTAGCGGGGGGGGCAGATACGCAGTATTTT. This translates into CSARDLLAGGADTQYF.

This chain connects TRBV10-3 to TRBJ1-2; D uncertain. The CDR3 covers 13 residues. CDR1 ENHRY and CDR2 SYGVKD come from the germline V gene. V dropped 0 bases and J dropped 4 bases, with 6 bases sitting between them. CDR3 sequence reads: CAISESVLYGYTF. CDR3 nucleotide sequence: TGTGCCATCAGTGAGTCAGTCCTCTATGGCTACACCTTC.

This clonotype has at least ten counts. The chain couples TRBV5-1 to TRBJ1-6, with D perhaps TRBD1 (5 bases). The germline V gene encodes CDR1 SGHRS and CDR2 YFSETQ. The CDR3 spans 16 residues. The V and J ends lost 4 bases and 5 bases respectively, with 16 bases between them. CDR3 sequence: CASSAGPRGDNSPLHF. CDR3 DNA sequence: TGCGCCAGCAGCGCGGGACCCCGGGGAGATAATTCACCCCTCCACTTT.

This clonotype was seen ten or more times. V and J are TRBV27 and TRBJ2-7, with 7 nucleotides matching TRBD2. This CDR3 region has 15 residues. Germline values: CDR1 MNHEY, CDR2 SMNVEV (reference sequence). V gave up 2 bases and J gave up 5 bases; unmatched junction bases: 9. CDR3 residues: CASSLKGREADEQYF. The CDR3 coding sequence is TGTGCCAGCAGTTTAAAGGGTCGGGAGGCCGACGAGCAGTACTTC.

This clonotype occurred many times. This rearrangement joins TRBV5-5 to TRBJ2-1; perhaps TRBD2 as D (6 bases). V lost 6 bases and J 8 bases, leaving 18 bases between the germline ends. CDR3 length: 14 amino acids. Germline CDR1 and CDR2: SGHKS and YYEKEE (reference sequence). CDR3 nucleotide sequence: TGTGCCAGCAAAGTTGCGGGACCGCAGGATGAGCAGTTCTTC. It translates to CASKVAGPQDEQFF.

This clonotype was counted many times. The V and J genes are TRBV29-1 and TRBJ2-7; 7 nucleotides align to TRBD2. Germline V CDR1 and CDR2: SQVTM, ANQGSEA. CDR3 length: 17 amino acids. Germline trimming cut 3 bases from V and 0 bases from J; bases unmatched to any gene: 14. CDR3 sequence (DNA): TGCAGCGTTGAGGCCTTTACTAGCGACCCCAGCTCCTACGAGCAGTACTTC. Translated, it gives CSVEAFTSDPSSYEQYF.

The rearrangement uses TRBV5-1 and TRBJ2-7; TRBD1 or TRBD2 may be the D gene (6 bases each). The CDR3 loop spans 12 amino acids. Per the germline V gene, CDR1 is SGHRS and CDR2 is YFSETQ. V was cut by 4 bases and J by 12 bases, with 17 bases left in between. The CDR3 region has the DNA TGCGCCAGCAGCCCGGCGGGACACACGTTGTACTTC. Translation: CASSPAGHTLYF.

This clonotype showed up many times. The gene calls are TRBV3-1 and TRBJ2-7, with TRBD1 matching 10 bases. From germline, CDR1 is LGHDT and CDR2 YNNKEL (reference sequence). V lost 4 bases to trimming and J lost 2 bases; unmatched junction nucleotides: 5. This CDR3 has 15 residues. CDR3 sequence (DNA): TGTGCCAGCAGCCCTGCGGGACAGGGGCCCTACGAGCAGTACTTC. Amino acids: CASSPAGQGPYEQYF.

This clonotype was counted many times. The chain joins TRBV12-3 or TRBV12-4 to TRBJ2-7; D may be TRBD2 (6 bases). CDR3 length: 15 residues. The V end lost 2 bases, the J end lost 0 bases, and 11 bases lay between the germline ends. The CDR3 here is CASSLYGGISYEQYF. CDR3 in DNA: TGTGCCAGCAGTTTATATGGCGGGATCTCCTACGAGCAGTACTTC.

Many counts were recorded for this clonotype. The chain recombines TRBV29-1 with TRBJ2-1, with D uncertain. In germline, CDR1 is SQVTM, CDR2 ANQGSEA. CDR3 length: 11 amino acids. Trimming took 6 bases from V and 6 from J, leaving 9 bases between them. DNA of the CDR3: TGCAGCGTCGGGCAAGGCAATGAGCAGTTCTTC. Encoded protein: CSVGQGNEQFF.

This clonotype came up many times. The genes are TRBV5-5 and TRBJ2-2, with TRBD1 identical over 8 bases. V gave up 4 bases and J gave up 5 bases; unmatched junction bases: 10. This CDR3 contains 16 residues. CDR1 is SGHKS, CDR2 YYEKEE, per germline (reference sequence). The CDR3 DNA is TGTGCCAGCAGCCCGGTGCCCAGGGGGCGGACCGGGGAGCTGTTTTTT. The encoded protein is CASSPVPRGRTGELFF.

This clonotype showed up many times. The chain carries TRBV15 and TRBJ1-5; a possible D gene is TRBD1 (6 bases). CDR3 length: 14 residues. Trimming removed 0 bases from V and 6 bases from J, with 9 bases in between. CDR1 and CDR2 (germline): LNHNV, YYDKDF (reference sequence). This CDR3 is CATSREGGGQPQHF. The CDR3 nucleotides are TGTGCCACCAGCAGAGAGGGGGGCGGTCAGCCCCAGCATTTT.

The table lists this clonotype with a few counts. The rearrangement joins TRBV24-1 to TRBJ2-7; D may be TRBD1 or TRBD2 (5 bases each). Trimming left V 6 bases short and J 7 bases short, with 12 bases between. Germline V gives CDR1 KGHDR, CDR2 SFDVKD. The CDR3 contains 12 residues. The CDR3, as DNA: TGTGCCACCAGTAAATATGGGGGAGAGCAGTACTTC. It codes for CATSKYGGEQYF.

At least ten counts were recorded for this clonotype. This rearrangement joins TRBV3-1 to TRBJ1-6; TRBD1 matches at 7 bases. The V segment lost 3 bases and the J segment 9 bases; nucleotides outside the gene matches: 5. CDR1 and CDR2 (germline): LGHDT, YNNKEL (reference sequence). The CDR3 runs 14 residues. CDR3 DNA sequence: TGTGCCAGCAGCCATATTAACAGGGGTTCACCCCTCCACTTT. It yields the protein CASSHINRGSPLHF. The variable domain in full, with the rest retrieved from reference TRBV3-1 and TRBJ1-6, is DTAVSQTPKYLVTQMGNDKSIKCEQNLGHDTMYWYKQDSKKFLKIMFSYNNKELIINETVPNRFSPKSPDKAHLNLHINSLELGDSAVYFCASSHINRGSPLHFGNGTRLTVT.

This clonotype was counted many times. One junction end does not reproduce the germline sequence, and a read error may be involved. In DNA, the CDR3 is TGCGCCAGCAGCTTCTCCGGGATTAGCACATATACGCAGTATTTT. This gives the protein CASSFSGISTYTQYF. The chain employs TRBV5-1 and TRBJ2-3; a weak D match, TRBD2 (5 bases). This CDR3 is 15 amino acids long. Germline V lookup: CDR1 SGHRS, CDR2 YFSETQ.

This clonotype was detected ten times or more. This rearrangement joins TRBV27 to TRBJ1-6; possible D gene TRBD1, 5 bases. CDR1 and CDR2 from the germline V gene are MNHEY and SMNVEV (reference sequence). V was clipped by 6 bases and J by 2 bases, with 14 bases between them. This CDR3 has 16 residues. CDR3 in DNA: TGTGCCAGCAGCTCATTGACAGCAACCTATAATTCACCCCTCCACTTT. Amino acid sequence: CASSSLTATYNSPLHF.

This clonotype was found many times. The rearrangement joins TRBV4-3 to TRBJ1-1, with 8 bases identical to TRBD1. The junction had 13 bases not matched to a gene; V was cut back by 0 bases and J by 1 base. Per germline, CDR1 LGHNA and CDR2 YSLEER. The CDR3 sequence is 19 residues long. CDR3 region: CASSQDRDRGRVGNTEAFF. The CDR3 DNA sequence: TGCGCCAGCAGCCAAGATCGTGACAGGGGCCGTGTAGGGAACACTGAAGCTTTCTTT.

This clonotype was recorded only once. This sequence joins TRBV23-1 and TRBJ2-1; D remains ambiguous. TRBV23-1 is treated as an ORF (open reading frame) with a function not yet certain. Trimming pared 2 bases from V and 0 bases from J, leaving 11 bases between. The CDR3 has 16 amino acids. The CDR3 loop is CASSQRASDSYNEQFF. The CDR3 DNA follows: TGCGCCAGCAGTCAACGAGCATCCGACTCCTACAATGAGCAGTTCTTC.

This clonotype was counted a few times. V is TRBV23-1 and J is TRBJ1-5; D possibly corresponds to TRBD1 (5 bases). TRBV23-1 qualifies as an ORF whose function is uncertain. The CDR3 length is 16 residues. V dropped 0 bases and J dropped 3 bases, with 12 bases sitting between them. As DNA, the CDR3 is TGCGCCAGCAGTCAATCGGGGTCAGGGAACAATCAGCCCCAGCATTTT. Its translation: CASSQSGSGNNQPQHF.

About this clonotype itself: This may be a read error: a much more frequent sequence differs by one nucleotide. The chain joins TRBV5-4 to TRBJ1-4, with TRBD1 matching over 9 bases. The V gene's germline CDR1 is SGHNT and CDR2 YYREEE (reference sequence). J gave up 7 bases and V 4 bases, and 5 bases lay outside the gene matches. This CDR3 contains 14 residues. The CDR3 bases are TGTGCCAGCAGCCAGGGACAGGGTGTTGAAAAACTGTTTTTT. This gives the protein CASSQGQGVEKLFF.

The chain combines TRBV23-1 with TRBJ2-5, with 7 bases lining up with TRBD1. TRBV23-1 is an open reading frame whose function is uncertain. There are 15 residues in the CDR3. Unmatched junction bases numbered 3, after V lost 0 bases and J lost 2 bases. This CDR3 is CASSQSPGQQETQYF. The CDR3 DNA follows: TGCGCCAGCAGTCAATCCCCGGGACAGCAAGAGACCCAGTACTTC.

The sample holds many counts of this clonotype. The chain combines TRBV20-1 with TRBJ2-5; 9 bases are shared with TRBD1. Unmatched junction bases numbered 10, after V lost 3 bases and J lost 5 bases. CDR3 size: 15 residues. From germline, CDR1 is DFQATT and CDR2 SNEGSKA (reference sequence). The CDR3 DNA sequence: TGCAGTGCTAGGCCGGGACAGGGCGGCGGGGAGACCCAGTACTTC. It specifies CSARPGQGGGETQYF.

This clonotype has ten or more counts. The chain uses TRBV5-1 and TRBJ2-3; D is ambiguous. CDR1 and CDR2 (germline): SGHRS, YFSETQ. The CDR3 loop spans 15 amino acids. V lost 0 bases, J lost 2 bases, and 10 bases lay in between. The CDR3 sequence is CASSLGAADTDTQYF. For the CDR3, the DNA is TGCGCCAGCAGCTTGGGGGCCGCAGACACAGATACGCAGTATTTT. The full variable domain, completed using reference TRBV5-1 and TRBJ2-3, is KAGVTQTPRYLIKTRGQQVTLSCSPISGHRSVSWYQQTPGQGLQFLFEYFSETQRNKGNFPGRFSGRQFSNSRSEMNVSTLELGDSALYLCASSLGAADTDTQYFGPGTRLTVL.

This clonotype came up many times. V usage is TRBV20-1 and J usage is TRBJ2-3; D is unclear. Trimming took off 2 bases at V and 6 bases at J, with 9 bases between the two ends. This CDR3 has 12 amino acids. Per germline, CDR1 DFQATT and CDR2 SNEGSKA (reference sequence). The chain's CDR3 is CSARTPPDTQYF. The CDR3 nucleotides are TGCAGTGCTAGAACCCCCCCGGATACGCAGTATTTT.